This T cell receptor beta chain derives from a study of T-cell memory formation after mild COVID-19. The CDR3 is 14 residues long. Germline CDR1 SGHTA, CDR2 FQGNSA. The V end was cut by 0 bases, the J end by 8 bases, with 11 bases between. A word on this clonotype: The target antigen is unknown.

It was 5'RACE with constant-segment primers that produced the TCR alpha and TCR beta cDNA libraries, which carried sample barcodes and UMIs. TCRdb reprocessed the 5' RACE reads via MiXCR and lists one record per CDR3 protein. This table has about 200,000 distinct CDR3 sequences, 15% to 20% appearing once. Overall study results and limits: Clones that contracted from day 15 to 85 were balanced CD4/CD8, while later expanders leaned CD4+. Chiefly within CM and EM were the contracting CD4+ clones; CD8+ ones were within EMRA.

The source is an adult woman who had mild COVID-19 (a few samples of this study predate the infection). Cell type and time point are not known. J is TRBJ2-1 and V is TRBV7-2, with D perhaps matching TRBD2 (5 bases). Specimen: PBMCs or a T cell subset sorted from them (not recorded which). CDR3 nucleotides: TGTGCCAGCAGCTTAGCGGGAGTATACCATGAGCAGTTCTTC. Translation gives CASSLAGVYHEQFF.